Presented here are 17 T cell receptor beta chains from one specimen sequenced in a study of cytomegalovirus exposure and HLA in healthy donors. TCRdb keeps only in-frame clones here, not all; method: immunoSEQ multiplex PCR. Seen here are approximately 160,000 clones, approximately 81% observed once, and the top ten hold roughly 10%. Sequenced input: PBMCs. The receptors were sampled from a man younger than 40 in good health and CMV-seropositive.

Only a few counts were recorded for this clone. The chain has TRBV4-1 and TRBJ1-5; no clear D gene. The CDR3 has 14 amino acids. Germline values: CDR1 MGHRA, CDR2 YSYEKL. V was pared by 1 base and J by 0 bases, with 4 bases between. The CDR3 DNA is TGCGCCAGCAGCCAAGCCATTAGCAATCAGCCCCAGCATTTT. Translation: CASSQAISNQPQHF.

The genes are TRBV15 and TRBJ2-1; D is unresolved. Germline V gene sequence: CDR1 LNHNV, CDR2 YYDKDF (reference sequence). Between the trimmed V and J ends, which lost 5 bases and 0 bases, there was a span of 8 bases. The CDR3 is 14 residues long. Here the CDR3 reads CATSLDSSYNEQFF. CDR3 nucleotides: TGTGCCACCAGCTTAGATAGCTCCTACAATGAGCAGTTCTTC.

The J gene is TRBJ1-5, the V gene TRBV19; possibly TRBD1 for D (6 bases). The CDR3 length is 15 residues. From germline, CDR1 is LNHDA and CDR2 SQIVND (reference sequence). Between the trimmed V and J ends, which lost 6 bases and 2 bases, there was a span of 14 bases. CDR3: CASRGDKVGNQPQHF. CDR3 coding DNA: TGTGCCAGTAGAGGGGACAAGGTTGGCAATCAGCCCCAGCATTTT.

The chain carries TRBV6-5 and TRBJ1-2; TRBD1 aligns across 9 bases. There are 15 residues in the CDR3. Germline trimming cut 0 bases from V and 7 bases from J; bases unmatched to any gene: 6. Germline V gives CDR1 MNHEY, CDR2 SVGAGI. This CDR3 is CASSYSRGTGPGYTF. The CDR3 coding sequence is TGTGCCAGCAGTTACTCGAGAGGGACAGGGCCTGGCTACACCTTC.

This clone was recorded once. The chain has TRBV28 and TRBJ1-1; D remains unclear. Trimming left V 2 bases short and J 4 bases short, with 14 bases between. The CDR3 contains 15 residues. Per the germline V gene, CDR1 is MDHEN and CDR2 is SYDVKM. The CDR3 spells CASSLGLGVGTEAFF. The CDR3 region has the DNA TGTGCCAGCAGTTTAGGCCTCGGGGTGGGCACTGAAGCTTTCTTT. The complete variable domain, with remaining parts taken from reference TRBV28 and TRBJ1-1, reads DVKVTQSSRYLVKRTGEKVFLECVQDMDHENMFWYRQDPGLGLRLIYFSYDVKMKEKGDIPEGYSVSREKKERFSLILESASTNQTSMYLCASSLGLGVGTEAFFGQGTRLTVV.

V gene TRBV7-9 combines with J gene TRBJ1-6, with D possibly matching TRBD1 (5 bases). Germline V gene data show CDR1 as SEHNR and CDR2 as FQNEAQ (reference sequence). Trimming removed 5 bases from V and 11 bases from J, with 13 bases in between. This CDR3 spans 13 amino acids. CDR3 sequence (DNA): TGTGCCAGCAGCATTCAGGGTGGAGCACCCCTCCACTTT. This codes for CASSIQGGAPLHF.

The genes are TRBV7-9 and TRBJ2-3; 11 positions agree with TRBD2. Germline values: CDR1 SEHNR, CDR2 FQNEAQ (reference sequence). J was trimmed by 3 bases and V by 3 bases; bases with no gene match: 8. The CDR3 is 17 amino acids. CDR3 in amino acids: CASSLSLAGGLTDTQYF. DNA of the CDR3: TGTGCCAGCAGCTTGTCCCTAGCGGGAGGATTGACAGATACGCAGTATTTT.

This chain uses TRBV29-1 with TRBJ2-3; TRBD2 agrees at 12 bases. With V trimmed by 6 bases and J by 4 bases, 5 bases remained unmatched. The germline gives CDR1 SQVTM, CDR2 ANQGSEA. The CDR3 totals 14 residues. In DNA form, the CDR3 reads TGCAGCGTCAGGAGACTAGCGGGAGCAGATACGCAGTATTTT. It encodes CSVRRLAGADTQYF.

The chain uses TRBV2 and TRBJ2-2; D is possibly TRBD2 (6 bases). The germline V gene has CDR1 SNHLY and CDR2 FYNNEI. V lost 4 bases and J 0 bases, leaving 9 bases between the germline ends. The CDR3 covers 15 residues. The CDR3 spells CASSGLGSNTGELFF. The CDR3, as DNA: TGTGCCAGCAGTGGACTAGGGTCGAACACCGGGGAGCTGTTTTTT.

The V and J genes are TRBV7-8 and TRBJ2-5, with D unresolved. This CDR3 has 12 amino acids. Germline CDR1 reads SGHVS; CDR2 reads FQNEAQ. Trimming removed 5 bases from V and 6 bases from J, with 10 bases in between. DNA of the CDR3: TGTGCCAGCAGCCCCCCCCCTCAGACCCAGTACTTC. Translating gives CASSPPPQTQYF.

The chain combines TRBV9 with TRBJ2-3; 9 bases are a match to TRBD1. In germline, CDR1 is SGDLS, CDR2 YYNGEE. This CDR3 comprises 18 residues. J was trimmed by 1 base and V by 1 base; bases with no gene match: 10. CDR3 in DNA: TGTGCCAGCAGCGTAAACAGGGGGCTCCACCAAGGCACAGATACGCAGTATTTT. The encoded protein is CASSVNRGLHQGTDTQYF.

This chain links TRBV13 with TRBJ1-1; D is possibly TRBD1 (5 bases). The CDR3 totals 16 residues. Germline lookup yields CDR1 PRHDT and CDR2 FYEKMQ (reference sequence). V gave up 5 bases and J gave up 1 base, with 17 bases separating them. CDR3 amino acids: CASSTTTGEGNTEAFF. For the CDR3, the DNA is TGTGCCAGCAGCACCACTACGGGGGAAGGGAACACTGAAGCTTTCTTT.

V gene TRBV7-8 combines with J gene TRBJ2-7, with TRBD1 identical over 9 bases. Germline V gene lookup returns CDR1 SGHVS and CDR2 FQNEAQ. The ends lost 1 base at V and 2 bases at J; junction bases unmatched: 3. CDR3 length equals 15 residues. The CDR3 reads CASSLDRQGAYEQYF. CDR3 DNA: TGTGCCAGCAGCTTAGATCGACAGGGGGCCTACGAGCAGTACTTC. The whole variable domain, remainder taken from reference TRBV7-8 and TRBJ2-7, is GAGVSQSPRYKVAKRGQDVALRCDPISGHVSLFWYQQALGQGPEFLTYFQNEAQLDKSGLPSDRFFAERPEGSVSTLKIQRTQQEDSAVYLCASSLDRQGAYEQYFGPGTRLTVT.

This chain links TRBV7-3 with TRBJ2-1; TRBD2 matches at 9 bases. The CDR3 runs 17 residues. V was pared by 5 bases and J by 0 bases, with 8 bases of the junction left unmatched. Germline lookup yields CDR1 SGHTA and CDR2 FQGTGA. The CDR3 coding sequence is TGTGCCAGCAGCCCCGCGGGGGGGCCTAGCTCCTACAATGAGCAGTTCTTC. Its translation is CASSPAGGPSSYNEQFF.

This chain uses TRBV6-5 with TRBJ1-1; the match to TRBD1 covers 9 bases. CDR3 size: 16 residues. V lost 2 bases to trimming and J lost 5 bases; unmatched junction nucleotides: 9. The germline V gene has CDR1 MNHEY and CDR2 SVGAGI. CDR3 amino acids: CASSYNKYRGRTEAFF. The CDR3 region has the DNA TGTGCCAGCAGTTACAACAAGTACAGGGGGCGAACTGAAGCTTTCTTT.

This clone came up many times. The chain employs TRBV19 and TRBJ1-1; TRBD1 aligns across 7 bases. This CDR3 is 14 amino acids long. Germline V gives CDR1 LNHDA, CDR2 SQIVND (reference sequence). J lost 4 bases, V lost 2 bases, and 4 bases had no gene match. CDR3 in amino acids: CASSIQGGVTEAFF. The CDR3 nucleotides read TGTGCCAGTAGTATACAGGGGGGCGTCACTGAAGCTTTCTTT.

This chain links TRBV6-4 with TRBJ2-1, with 14 nucleotides matching TRBD2. From germline, CDR1 is MRHNA and CDR2 SNTAGT. The CDR3 extends over 14 amino acids. The V gene end was trimmed by 6 bases and the J gene end by 7 bases; junction bases not matched to a gene: 2. For the CDR3, the DNA is TGTGCCAGCAGCCGACTAGCGGGGGGGAATGAGCAGTTCTTC. It specifies CASSRLAGGNEQFF.